This section outlines one T cell receptor (beta chain) sequence together with its context. What this receptor recognizes is not known. No quality values exist for individual bases; no much larger clone is one base distant. These data are taken from a study of blood T cell repertoires in COVID-19 (dated by TCRdb to the early 2020s). Regarding the research as a whole: Samples from collaborators originated in the United States, Italy and Spain and spanned both the acute and convalescent phases of COVID-19. Sample metadata almost always included a de-identified subject ID, COVID-19 status, age in years and sex. The prospective study material was composed of cDNA or gDNA derived from T cells, B-cell-depleted T cells, or PBMCs. Subjects who had been exposed to COVID-19, were actively infected with it, or had recovered from it provided the deeply sampled blood TCRbeta repertoires that made up the dataset. Where available, HLA class I and class II types were obtained from metadata supplied by the sample provider rather than from assay-based typing. Samples came from the ongoing ImmuneRACE study (first 160 participants) plus 1,254 subjects from 6 global collaborators. The repertoires were released in a freely available public database meant as a resource for research on the immune response to SARS-CoV-2.

Whole blood was collected in K2EDTA tubes by collaborating institutions according to the institutions' own protocols. For TCRbeta analysis, collaborator samples were shipped as frozen whole blood, as isolated PBMCs, or as DNA extracted from either sample type. General findings and caveats noted by the study authors: The quantity of clinical and demographic metadata differed by source and by participant and was supplied without curation.

The CDR3 runs 15 amino acids, cysteine and phenylalanine included. Only the CDR3 region is kept as DNA, spanning 45 bases read in frame from base 1. The germline V gene sets CDR1 to SNHLY and CDR2 to FYNNEI. The trim is 3 bases for V and 8 bases for J, with a gap of 17 bases between the germline ends. The immunoSEQ Assay, a bias-controlled multiplex PCR, was used to amplify TCRbeta CDR3 regions from genomic DNA. From the authors' description of their analysis: Nucleated cell counts per sample were estimated from amplification of reference gene primers within the assay. To quantify the absolute abundance of each unique TCRbeta CDR3 rearrangement, sequence reads were collapsed and filtered. For each sample, productive Simpson clonality was calculated as the square root of Simpson's diversity index across productive rearrangements. What TCRdb holds here is the immuneACCESS table cut down to in-frame rearrangements. Part of the clones is not present; checked against another copy, under half of the missing clones reflect an unresolved V gene, and the others are unexplained. The V and J calls and the clone size are those of that table, but D and trimming were determined from the DNA. For this sample there are about 150,000 clones; 84% appear just once. In total, the top ten clones hold roughly 8.9% of the sample.

Sequencing used peripheral blood. The chain employs TRBV2 and TRBJ2-1; TRBD2 is a weak D gene call, 5 bases matching. This TCR was recovered from a woman between 45 and 65 years old with acute or convalescent COVID-19. In nucleotide form, the sequence is TGTGCCAGCAGTGACGTCAGCCAAACCGGGGATGAGCAGTTCTTC. This gives the protein CASSDVSQTGDEQFF.